One sample yielded the 29 T cell receptor beta chains listed below, sequenced in a study of prognosis after radiotherapy for stage I lung cancer. It was by two-round multiplex PCR that TCR beta CDR3 was amplified from genomic DNA. TRBV and TRBJ genes each had their own specific primers in first-round PCR. MiXCR, applied by TCRdb to the multiplex PCR reads, yields one record per CDR3 protein. The sample records about 24,000 distinct CDR3 sequences, about 40% being singletons. The material was PBMCs, obtained before or after stereotactic body radiation therapy (not recorded which). Receptor source: a donor over 45 with non-small cell lung cancer.

The sample holds many counts of this clonotype. This chain links TRBV30 with TRBJ2-1; D is unclear. The CDR3 extends over 12 amino acids. CDR1 and CDR2 (germline): GTSNPN, SVGIG (reference sequence). Trimming cost V 2 bases and J 6 bases, with 8 bases left between them. CDR3 region: CAWSFVGNEQFF. DNA of the CDR3: TGTGCCTGGAGTTTCGTCGGCAATGAGCAGTTCTTC.

Points on this clonotype: This probably arose from a read error, given a far larger clone one base away. The rearrangement links TRBV6-1 to TRBJ2-7; D remains unclear. Trimming took 1 base from V and 7 from J, leaving 11 bases between them. The CDR3 sequence is 13 residues long. CDR1 is MNHNS and CDR2 is SASEGT in the germline V gene. CDR3 in DNA: TGTGCCAGCAGTGAAGTAAGGGAAGGGGAGCAGTACTTC. Its protein is CASSEVREGEQYF.

This clonotype was recorded many times. The chain joins TRBV3-1 to TRBJ2-2, with 7 bases identical to TRBD2. The CDR3 contains 15 residues. With V trimmed by 4 bases and J by 6 bases, 8 bases remained unmatched. The germline V gene encodes CDR1 LGHDT and CDR2 YNNKEL (reference sequence). As DNA, the CDR3 is TGTGCCAGCAGCCCACTGACTAGCAAGGCCGGGGAGCTGTTTTTT. This codes for CASSPLTSKAGELFF.

This clonotype has a handful of counts. The rearrangement links TRBV20-1 to TRBJ1-5, with D uncertain. CDR3 size: 10 residues. CDR1 is DFQATT and CDR2 is SNEGSKA in the germline V gene (reference sequence). V was trimmed by 5 bases and J by 6 bases, leaving 5 bases between them. CDR3 residues: CSAYGQPQHF. CDR3 bases: TGCAGTGCTTATGGTCAGCCCCAGCATTTT.

In this sample, this clonotype turned up a few times. The chain is built from TRBV5-1 and TRBJ2-7; D is undetermined. Germline V gene sequence: CDR1 SGHRS, CDR2 YFSETQ. Trimming removed 2 bases from V and 0 bases from J, with 9 bases in between. The CDR3 extends over 14 amino acids. The CDR3, as DNA: TGCGCCAGCAGCTTTACGGATAGCTCCTACGAGCAGTACTTC. It encodes CASSFTDSSYEQYF.

The V and J genes are TRBV6-2 or TRBV6-3 and TRBJ2-7; maybe TRBD1 (5 bases). The CDR3 totals 15 residues. Germline V CDR1 and CDR2: MNHEY, SVGEGT. V gave up 5 bases and J gave up 0 bases, with 14 bases separating them. DNA of the CDR3: TGTGCCAGCAGTGGGTTAGGGGCTAGCTCCTACGAGCAGTACTTC. Translation gives CASSGLGASSYEQYF.

This clonotype was observed once. The chain is built from TRBV27 and TRBJ2-7; no clear D. In germline, CDR1 is MNHEY, CDR2 SMNVEV (reference sequence). This CDR3 has 17 residues. Trimming shortened V by 5 bases and J by 6 bases, and 26 bases separated the two germline ends. Here the CDR3 DNA reads TGTGCCAGCAGTCCAACCCCCAGACACCACATATTCGGCGAGCAGTACTTC. Protein sequence: CASSPTPRHHIFGEQYF.

This rearrangement joins TRBV27 to TRBJ2-1; the D gene is possibly TRBD2 (5 bases). This CDR3 is 13 amino acids long. V lost 2 bases, J lost 9 bases, and 11 bases lay in between. Germline loops: CDR1 MNHEY, CDR2 SMNVEV (reference sequence). In nucleotides, the CDR3 is TGTGCCAGCAGTTTAACGGGGAACCCTGAGCAGTTCTTC. Translated, it gives CASSLTGNPEQFF.

The chain has TRBV2 and TRBJ1-1; 8 bases are shared with TRBD1. The V gene's germline CDR1 is SNHLY and CDR2 FYNNEI. Unmatched junction bases numbered 9, after V lost 2 bases and J lost 7 bases. The length of the CDR3 is 15 residues. This CDR3 is CASSESTGQGGEAFF. The CDR3 region has the DNA TGTGCCAGCAGTGAATCCACCGGACAGGGAGGTGAAGCTTTCTTT.

This clonotype was counted at least ten times. V and J are TRBV6-2 or TRBV6-3 and TRBJ1-1, with 7 bases aligning to TRBD1. Germline CDR1 MNHEY, CDR2 SVGEGT. The junction had 7 bases not matched to a gene; V was cut back by 5 bases and J by 1 base. The CDR3 runs 15 residues. The CDR3 DNA sequence: TGTGCCAGCAGTGGGGAGGGGGCAGCGAACACTGAAGCTTTCTTT. It is translated as CASSGEGAANTEAFF.

The rearrangement uses TRBV20-1 and TRBJ2-3; 8 nucleotides match TRBD1. Unmatched junction bases numbered 11, after V lost 5 bases and J lost 7 bases. This CDR3 is 14 amino acids long. CDR1 DFQATT and CDR2 SNEGSKA come from the germline V gene (reference sequence). CDR3 amino acids: CSASLDRVSNTQYF. The CDR3 DNA follows: TGCAGTGCTTCCCTGGACAGGGTTTCAAATACGCAGTATTTT.

This clonotype has a count of ten or more. The rearrangement links TRBV20-1 to TRBJ2-7; 9 bases align to TRBD2. Losses at the gene ends were 6 bases for V and 0 bases for J; bases not matched to a gene: 15. This CDR3 has 17 amino acids. The germline gives CDR1 DFQATT, CDR2 SNEGSKA (reference sequence). CDR3 in amino acids: CSAPVLIAGATSYEQYF. DNA of the CDR3: TGCAGTGCGCCCGTGCTAATAGCGGGAGCTACCTCCTACGAGCAGTACTTC.

In its sample, this clonotype was seen once. A read error is likely here: a far larger clone is one base away. The DNA of the CDR3 is TGTGCCAGCACCCCAGCGGCGGGCGTAACATATGTCGAGCAGTACTTC. Translating gives CASTPAAGVTYVEQYF. The V and J genes are TRBV6-4 and TRBJ2-7; D is perhaps TRBD2 (5 bases). V was clipped by 7 bases and J by 6 bases, with 25 bases between them. The CDR3 is 16 residues long. The germline V gene has CDR1 MRHNA and CDR2 SNTAGT.

At least ten counts were recorded for this clonotype. This chain uses TRBV20-1 with TRBJ2-1; D remains unclear. V dropped 0 bases and J dropped 5 bases, with 8 bases sitting between them. Per germline, CDR1 DFQATT and CDR2 SNEGSKA (reference sequence). The CDR3 runs to 13 residues. The CDR3 is CSARDRSHNEQFF. The CDR3 DNA reads TGCAGTGCTAGAGATAGGTCTCACAATGAGCAGTTCTTC.

The table lists this clonotype with many counts. This chain links TRBV7-9 with TRBJ2-7; a possible D gene is TRBD2 (6 bases). The CDR3 contains 13 residues. CDR1 is SEHNR, CDR2 FQNEAQ, per germline (reference sequence). V was pared by 3 bases and J by 5 bases, with 11 bases between. CDR3 residues: CASSFPGLDEQYF. The CDR3 nucleotides read TGTGCCAGCAGCTTCCCGGGACTGGACGAGCAGTACTTC.

This clonotype appeared many times. J is TRBJ1-5 and V is TRBV2; a weak D match, TRBD1 (5 bases). CDR3 size: 13 residues. V was pared by 7 bases and J by 1 base, with 8 bases between. Germline V gene lookup returns CDR1 SNHLY and CDR2 FYNNEI. The CDR3 coding sequence is TGTGCCAGCAAACGGGACAGCAATCAGCCCCAGCATTTT. This encodes CASKRDSNQPQHF.

As regards this clonotype: This likely traces to a read error, being one base from a far larger clone. The rearrangement joins TRBV11-2 to TRBJ2-1; no definite D call. The J call could be wrong; TRBJ2-5 is a better fit for the DNA end. The CDR3 totals 14 residues. CDR1 SGHAT and CDR2 FQNNGV come from the germline V gene. The CDR3 reads CASSQTLSQETQYF. The CDR3 DNA sequence: TGTGCCAGCAGCCAGACGCTATCCCAAGAGACCCAGTACTTC.

This clonotype was seen at least ten times. The chain employs TRBV20-1 and TRBJ1-3; no definite D call. CDR3 size: 14 residues. CDR1 is DFQATT and CDR2 is SNEGSKA in the germline V gene (reference sequence). The ends were cut back, 6 bases at V and 0 bases at J, with 12 bases in the middle. CDR3 DNA sequence: TGCAGTGCCCAGGACGTCGACTCTGGAAACACCATATATTTT. Amino acids: CSAQDVDSGNTIYF.

Regarding this clonotype: Without the conserved terminal phenylalanine or tryptophan, this CDR3 likely stems from a read error. The chain is built from TRBV6-1 and TRBJ2-6; possible D gene TRBD1, 6 bases. CDR3 length: 17 amino acids. The V gene's germline CDR1 is MNHNS and CDR2 SASEGT. The CDR3 here is CASSEREGVSGANVLTL. CDR3 DNA: TGTGCCAGCAGTGAACGAGAGGGGGTATCTGGGGCAAACGTCCTGACTCTC.

Concerning this clonotype: A read error is likely here: a far larger clone is one base away. This sequence joins TRBV10-3 and TRBJ2-7, with 12 bases matching TRBD2. Per germline, CDR1 ENHRY and CDR2 SYGVKD. The CDR3 totals 15 residues. After removal of 5 bases from V and 2 bases from J, the junction contained 4 bases not matched to a gene. This chain's CDR3 is CAISTLAGGTYEQYF. DNA of the CDR3: TGTGCCATCAGTACACTAGCGGGGGGAACCTACGAGCAGTACTTC.

At least ten counts were recorded for this clonotype. The chain has TRBV30 and TRBJ1-1, with 7 positions matching TRBD1. Germline V gene data show CDR1 as GTSNPN and CDR2 as SVGIG (reference sequence). The CDR3 has 13 amino acids. V lost 3 bases and J lost 2; bases outside the gene matches: 3. The CDR3 region is CAWRGDRNTEAFF. For the CDR3, the DNA is TGTGCCTGGAGAGGGGACAGAAACACTGAAGCTTTCTTT.

At least ten counts were recorded for this clonotype. The chain employs TRBV28 and TRBJ1-5; perhaps TRBD1 as D (5 bases). This CDR3 contains 13 residues. From germline, CDR1 is MDHEN and CDR2 SYDVKM. V lost 7 bases to trimming and J lost 6 bases, with 13 bases between them. CDR3 nucleotide sequence: TGTGCCAGCACAGGGTTTGGGATTCAGCCCCAGCATTTT. Residues: CASTGFGIQPQHF. Supplemented by reference TRBV28 and TRBJ1-5, the full variable domain reads DVKVTQSSRYLVKRTGEKVFLECVQDMDHENMFWYRQDPGLGLRLIYFSYDVKMKEKGDIPEGYSVSREKKERFSLILESASTNQTSMYLCASTGFGIQPQHFGDGTRLSIL.

There are many counts of this clonotype. The chain combines TRBV20-1 with TRBJ1-1; D might be TRBD1 (5 bases). Per germline, CDR1 DFQATT and CDR2 SNEGSKA (reference sequence). The ends were cut back, 4 bases at V and 0 bases at J, with 18 bases in the middle. The CDR3 runs to 16 residues. The CDR3 DNA is TGCAGTGCTAACCCGTCGGCAGGGAACATGAACACTGAAGCTTTCTTT. Amino acid sequence: CSANPSAGNMNTEAFF.

This clonotype was counted at least ten times. The chain employs TRBV6-9 and TRBJ1-5; D gene unclear. The CDR3 spans 13 residues. Germline loops: CDR1 MNHGY, CDR2 SVAAGI. V lost 3 bases and J 5 bases, leaving 8 bases between the germline ends. As DNA, the CDR3 is TGTGCCAGCAGTTACGATGGTTATCAGCCCCAGCATTTT. Protein product: CASSYDGYQPQHF.

This clonotype was observed many times. The chain carries TRBV3-1 and TRBJ2-2; TRBD2 matches at 9 bases. This CDR3 is built from 16 residues. Germline V gene sequence: CDR1 LGHDT, CDR2 YNNKEL (reference sequence). The V and J ends lost 4 bases and 3 bases, in that order; junction bases with no gene match: 6. In DNA, the CDR3 is TGTGCCAGCAGCCGGCTAGCGGGATTTGACACCGGGGAGCTGTTTTTT. Translated: CASSRLAGFDTGELFF.

The V and J genes are TRBV12-3 or TRBV12-4 and TRBJ2-7, with D possibly being TRBD1 or TRBD2 (5 bases each). This CDR3 has 15 residues. V was trimmed by 5 bases and J by 0 bases, leaving 14 bases between them. The CDR3 region is CASSVTGTVSYEQYF. DNA for the CDR3: TGTGCCAGCAGTGTAACCGGGACGGTCTCCTACGAGCAGTACTTC.

This clonotype was detected ten times or more. V is TRBV5-1 and J is TRBJ1-1; D is unresolved. The CDR3 is made up of 13 amino acids. V was pared by 3 bases and J by 8 bases, with 14 bases between. The V gene's germline CDR1 is SGHRS and CDR2 YFSETQ. CDR3 sequence: CASSSQNDGEAFF. The CDR3, as DNA: TGCGCCAGCAGCTCCCAGAATGACGGGGAAGCTTTCTTT.

This clonotype has a handful of counts. This chain joins TRBV6-5 and TRBJ2-1, with 7 bases lining up with TRBD1. The CDR3 spans 16 residues. In germline, CDR1 is MNHEY, CDR2 SVGAGI. The ends lost 3 bases at V and 6 bases at J; junction bases unmatched: 11. The CDR3 region has the DNA TGTGCCAGCAGTTATGGACAGGACCTATCAGGCAATGAGCAGTTCTTC. Its protein product is CASSYGQDLSGNEQFF.

This clonotype was observed at least ten times. This chain links TRBV6-1 with TRBJ1-3; D unresolved. Looked up from germline, CDR1 is MNHNS and CDR2 is SASEGT. V was trimmed by 6 bases and J by 5 bases, leaving 17 bases between them. This CDR3 has 15 amino acids. CDR3 nucleotide sequence: TGTGCCAGCAGCCCCGACATTTCCTCCCGAAACACCATATATTTT. It specifies CASSPDISSRNTIYF.